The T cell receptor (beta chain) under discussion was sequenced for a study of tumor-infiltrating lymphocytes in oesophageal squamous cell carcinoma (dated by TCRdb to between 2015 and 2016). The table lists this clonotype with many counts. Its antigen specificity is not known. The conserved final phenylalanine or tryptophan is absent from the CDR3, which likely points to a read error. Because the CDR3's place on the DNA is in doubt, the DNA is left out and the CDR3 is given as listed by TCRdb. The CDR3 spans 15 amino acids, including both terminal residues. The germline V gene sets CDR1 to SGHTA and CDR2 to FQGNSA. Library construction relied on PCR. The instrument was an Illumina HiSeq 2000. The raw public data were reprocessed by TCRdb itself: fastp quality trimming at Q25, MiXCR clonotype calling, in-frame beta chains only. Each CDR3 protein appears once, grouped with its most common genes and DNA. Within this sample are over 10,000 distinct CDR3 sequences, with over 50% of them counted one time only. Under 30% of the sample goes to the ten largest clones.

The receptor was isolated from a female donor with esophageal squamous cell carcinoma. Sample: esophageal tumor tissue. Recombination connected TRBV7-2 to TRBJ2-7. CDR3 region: CASSLGGNYGYTFGS.